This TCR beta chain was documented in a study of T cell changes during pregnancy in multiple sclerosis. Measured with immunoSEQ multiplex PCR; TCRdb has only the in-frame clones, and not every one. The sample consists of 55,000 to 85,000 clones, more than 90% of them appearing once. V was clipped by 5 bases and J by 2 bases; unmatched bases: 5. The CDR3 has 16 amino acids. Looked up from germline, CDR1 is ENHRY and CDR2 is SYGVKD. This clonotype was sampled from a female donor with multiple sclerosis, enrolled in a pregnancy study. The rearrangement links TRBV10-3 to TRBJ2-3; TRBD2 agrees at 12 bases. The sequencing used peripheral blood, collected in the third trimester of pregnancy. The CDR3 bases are TGTGCCATCAGTTTACCTAGCGGGAGGGACACAGATACGCAGTATTTT. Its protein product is CAISLPSGRDTDTQYF.